Below are 9 T cell receptor beta chains sequenced from a single sample in a study of cytomegalovirus exposure and HLA in healthy donors. PCR employed 60 Vbeta and 13 Jbeta primers. The table came from immunoSEQ multiplex PCR; TCRdb's copy has only in-frame clones and leaves some out. The sample includes roughly 93,000 clones, roughly 70% of them seen just once. The source material was PBMCs. The receptors stem from a male donor in good health and CMV-seronegative.

This rearrangement joins TRBV7-2 to TRBJ2-7, with D tentatively TRBD1 (6 bases). Germline V gene data show CDR1 as SGHTA and CDR2 as FQGNSA. V shed 1 base and J shed 5 bases, with 9 bases lying between them. This CDR3 comprises 13 residues. As DNA, the CDR3 is TGTGCCAGCAGCTTAGTTTGGACAGACGAGCAGTACTTC. This codes for CASSLVWTDEQYF.

This clone appeared a single time. The rearrangement links TRBV2 to TRBJ2-7; a possible D gene is TRBD1 (6 bases). This CDR3 has 13 amino acids. Trimming took 8 bases from V and 6 from J, leaving 17 bases between them. Germline-derived CDR1 and CDR2 are SNHLY and FYNNEI. The CDR3 reads CASLLQGQGEQYF. The CDR3 bases are TGTGCCAGCCTCCTACAGGGTCAAGGCGAGCAGTACTTC.

V and J are TRBV6-5 and TRBJ2-1; TRBD2 matches 8 bases. Germline trimming cut 2 bases from V and 0 bases from J; bases unmatched to any gene: 3. The CDR3 loop spans 16 amino acids. Germline V lookup: CDR1 MNHEY, CDR2 SVGAGI. DNA for the CDR3: TGTGCCAGCAGTTACCCAAGCGGGAGCTCCTACAATGAGCAGTTCTTC. It specifies CASSYPSGSSYNEQFF.

V gene TRBV7-2 combines with J gene TRBJ2-3; 7 nucleotides line up with TRBD2. Germline V gene lookup returns CDR1 SGHTA and CDR2 FQGNSA. This CDR3 spans 16 amino acids. V shed 5 bases and J 0 bases; nucleotides not matched to a gene: 8. The CDR3: CASSAFHSGSTDTQYF. In nucleotides, the CDR3 is TGTGCCAGCAGCGCCTTTCATAGCGGGAGCACAGATACGCAGTATTTT.

The rearrangement uses TRBV4-3 and TRBJ1-4, with D unresolved. The ends were cut back, 2 bases at V and 8 bases at J, with 15 bases in the middle. Germline loops: CDR1 LGHNA, CDR2 YSLEER. The CDR3 is made up of 15 amino acids. CDR3 DNA: TGCGCCAGCAGCCAACACTTGGGCGGGAGCGAAAAACTGTTTTTT. It is translated as CASSQHLGGSEKLFF.

This clone was seen a few times. The CDR3 nucleotides are TGTGCCAGCTCAAGAGCTAGCGGGTCGCTGGGGGAGCAGTTCTTC. The encoded protein is CASSRASGSLGEQFF. The chain has TRBV6-4 and TRBJ2-1, with 8 bases fitting TRBD2. Germline CDR1 MRHNA, CDR2 SNTAGT. Trimming removed 8 bases from V and 10 bases from J; junction bases left unmatched: 16. This CDR3 is 15 amino acids long.

V is TRBV28 and J is TRBJ1-5, with 10 positions matching TRBD1. CDR1 is MDHEN and CDR2 is SYDVKM in the germline V gene. CDR3 length equals 13 residues. J was trimmed by 15 bases and V by 1 base; bases with no gene match: 6. The CDR3 is CASSLFLGQGRHF. As DNA, the CDR3 is TGTGCCAGCAGTTTATTCCTGGGACAGGGGCGGCATTTT. Combining the CDR3 with reference TRBV28 and TRBJ1-5 gives the whole variable domain DVKVTQSSRYLVKRTGEKVFLECVQDMDHENMFWYRQDPGLGLRLIYFSYDVKMKEKGDIPEGYSVSREKKERFSLILESASTNQTSMYLCASSLFLGQGRHFGDGTRLSIL.

The chain carries TRBV29-1 and TRBJ2-2; 7 nucleotides line up with TRBD2. CDR1 and CDR2 from the germline V gene are SQVTM and ANQGSEA. The CDR3 has 13 amino acids. Trimming at V came to 3 bases and at J to 6 bases, leaving 4 bases not matched to a gene. CDR3 nucleotide sequence: TGCAGCGTTGACCGGGCGGGGGCCGGGGAGCTGTTTTTT. This gives the protein CSVDRAGAGELFF.

The chain combines TRBV2 with TRBJ2-1, with 7 bases lining up with TRBD2. This CDR3 spans 14 amino acids. Germline assignment: CDR1 SNHLY and CDR2 FYNNEI. With V trimmed by 3 bases and J by 9 bases, 8 bases remained unmatched. The CDR3 sequence is CASSDVRELPEQFF. The CDR3 DNA reads as TGTGCCAGCAGTGATGTGCGGGAGCTGCCTGAGCAGTTCTTC.